This passage covers 9 T cell receptor beta chains from one sample sequenced in a study of blood T cell repertoires in COVID-19. Method: immunoSEQ multiplex PCR; TCRdb's copy keeps in-frame clones and lacks some. Of around 63,000 clones in the sample, approximately 80% were seen once. What was sequenced was peripheral blood. Receptors originate from a man between 60 and 70 years old with acute or convalescent COVID-19.

In its sample, this clone was seen once. The genes are TRBV3-1 (or the pseudogene TRBV3-2) and TRBJ2-3; D remains unclear. This CDR3 is 12 amino acids long. V was cut by 3 bases and J by 3 bases, with 4 bases left in between. Germline V gene data show CDR1 as LGHDT and CDR2 as YNNKEL (reference sequence). The CDR3 DNA reads TGTGCCAGCAGCCATCGGACAGATACGCAGTATTTT. It yields the protein CASSHRTDTQYF.

The chain couples TRBV12-2 to TRBJ2-7; the table's D call, TRBD1, has no DNA check behind it. TRBV12-2 is listed as a pseudogene. There are 13 residues in the CDR3. The CDR3 spells CASRSKGGYEQYF. The CDR3 DNA sequence: TGTGCAAGTCGCTCCAAAGGGGGATACGAGCAGTACTTC.

The V and J genes are TRBV30 and TRBJ2-7, with 9 bases matching TRBD1. The CDR3 has 14 residues. Trimming removed 4 bases from V and 2 bases from J; junction bases left unmatched: 6. Germline CDR1 reads GTSNPN; CDR2 reads SVGIG (reference sequence). The CDR3: CAWNRDRAPYEQYF. The CDR3 DNA reads as TGTGCCTGGAACCGGGACAGGGCCCCCTACGAGCAGTACTTC.

The sample holds a few counts of this clone. The chain joins TRBV20-1 to TRBJ1-1; D is uncertain. Germline V lookup: CDR1 DFQATT, CDR2 SNEGSKA (reference sequence). The CDR3 extends over 11 amino acids. V lost 0 bases to trimming and J lost 7 bases, with 6 bases between them. The CDR3 sequence: CSARDIGEAFF. The CDR3 DNA sequence: TGCAGTGCTAGAGATATCGGTGAAGCTTTCTTT.

Written as DNA, the CDR3 is TGTGCCACCAGTGATCGAATAGGAGGACAGACGTACAATGAGCAGTTCTTC. Protein product: CATSDRIGGQTYNEQFF. J is TRBJ2-1 and V is TRBV24-1; D is perhaps TRBD1 (6 bases). Trimming took off 3 bases at V and 4 bases at J, with 18 bases between the two ends. The CDR3 contains 17 residues. Germline values: CDR1 KGHDR, CDR2 SFDVKD.

The chain joins TRBV15 to TRBJ1-4; D remains ambiguous. The CDR3 sequence is 14 residues long. CDR1 and CDR2 (germline): LNHNV, YYDKDF (reference sequence). Trimming pared 0 bases from V and 7 bases from J, leaving 9 bases between. CDR3 amino acids: CATSRDEGGEKLFF. CDR3 DNA sequence: TGTGCCACCAGCAGAGATGAGGGAGGTGAAAAACTGTTTTTT.

As DNA, the CDR3 is TGTGCCAGCAGCCAGAGGCGGGCCGCGCGCACAGATACGCAGTATTTT. Its protein product is CASSQRRAARTDTQYF. V is TRBV3-1 (or the pseudogene TRBV3-2) and J is TRBJ2-3; D possibly corresponds to TRBD2 (5 bases). The CDR3 is 16 amino acids. The V gene's germline CDR1 is LGHDT and CDR2 YNNKEL (reference sequence). Between the trimmed V and J ends, which lost 3 bases and 1 base, there was a span of 14 bases.

The chain couples TRBV11-2 to TRBJ2-1; 8 bases align to TRBD2. The germline gives CDR1 SGHAT, CDR2 FQNNGV. The CDR3 length is 15 residues. The V gene end was trimmed by 5 bases and the J gene end by 3 bases; junction bases not matched to a gene: 6. CDR3 DNA sequence: TGTGCCAGCAGCCGAGCGGGAGACCTCTACAATGAGCAGTTCTTC. Its translation is CASSRAGDLYNEQFF.

The J gene is TRBJ2-7, the V gene TRBV18; 8 bases line up with TRBD1. This CDR3 contains 14 residues. V gave up 8 bases and J gave up 1 base; unmatched junction bases: 7. Germline CDR1 and CDR2: KGHSH and LQKENI. The CDR3: CASIQGVTSYEQYF. CDR3 DNA: TGTGCCAGCATACAGGGGGTAACTTCCTACGAGCAGTACTTC. The whole variable domain, remainder taken from reference TRBV18 and TRBJ2-7, is NAGVMQNPRHLVRRRGQEARLRCSPMKGHSHVYWYRQLPEEGLKFMVYLQKENIIDESGMPKERFSAEFPKEGPSILRIQQVVRGDSAAYFCASIQGVTSYEQYFGPGTRLTVT.